This record covers a single T cell receptor (beta chain). TCRdb ran MiXCR on the 5' RACE reads and lists one entry per CDR3 protein. The table has approximately 300,000 distinct CDR3 sequences, about 10% seen once. The CDR3 extends over 16 amino acids. J was trimmed by 6 bases and V by 3 bases; bases with no gene match: 6. The germline V gene has CDR1 SGHTA and CDR2 FQGNSA. The sample belongs to a study of T cells after yellow fever vaccination. Specimen: CD4+ T cells sorted from PBMCs, collected 45 days after the yellow fever booster vaccination. This clonotype was obtained from a man younger than 35 who received the YFV17D yellow fever vaccine. This chain connects TRBV7-2 to TRBJ2-2; 11 bases match TRBD2. The CDR3 DNA follows: TGTGCCAGCAGCTTCAGCGGTAGCGGGGGGGCCGGGGAGCTGTTTTTT. Translating it yields CASSFSGSGGAGELFF.